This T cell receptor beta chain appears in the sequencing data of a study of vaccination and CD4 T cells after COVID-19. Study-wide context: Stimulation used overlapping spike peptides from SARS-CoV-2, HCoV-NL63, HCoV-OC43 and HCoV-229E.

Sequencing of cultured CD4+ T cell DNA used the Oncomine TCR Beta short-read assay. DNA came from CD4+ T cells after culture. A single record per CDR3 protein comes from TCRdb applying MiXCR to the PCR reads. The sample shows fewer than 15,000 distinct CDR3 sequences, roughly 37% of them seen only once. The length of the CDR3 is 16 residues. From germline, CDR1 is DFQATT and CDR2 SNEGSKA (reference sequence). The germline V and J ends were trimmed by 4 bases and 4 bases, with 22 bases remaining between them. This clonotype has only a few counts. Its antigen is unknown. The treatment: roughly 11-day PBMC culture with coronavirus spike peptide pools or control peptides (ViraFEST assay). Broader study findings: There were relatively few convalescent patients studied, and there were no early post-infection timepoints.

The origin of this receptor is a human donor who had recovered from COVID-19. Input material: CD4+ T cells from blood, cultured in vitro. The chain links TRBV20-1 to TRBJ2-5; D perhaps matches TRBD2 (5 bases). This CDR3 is CSATDGSLLNRETQYF. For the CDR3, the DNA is TGCAGTGCTACTGATGGGAGTCTTCTAAACAGAGAGACCCAGTACTTC.